These 11 T cell receptor beta chains were sequenced from one sample in a study of Ad26.COV2.S vaccination and SARS-CoV-2 variants. The protocol was immunoSEQ multiplex PCR, while the TCRdb copy is restricted to in-frame clones and leaves out a portion. This repertoire shows 300,000 to 450,000 clones, about 91% found once; its top ten account for roughly 3.9%. The source was peripheral blood, collected after recovery from COVID-19. The receptor set was obtained from a human donor who had recovered from COVID-19.

This clone was seen only a few times. The rearrangement links TRBV2 to TRBJ1-2; D gene ambiguous. The CDR3 sequence is 13 residues long. Germline CDR1 is SNHLY and CDR2 is FYNNEI. Trimming took off 3 bases at V and 7 bases at J, with 12 bases between the two ends. CDR3 bases: TGTGCCAGCAGTGATTACCTCTCGGGTGGCTACACCTTC. The encoded protein is CASSDYLSGGYTF.

The J gene is TRBJ2-7, the V gene TRBV14; D is perhaps TRBD1 (6 bases). Trimming removed 4 bases at V and 0 bases at J, with 16 bases between. Germline V gene data show CDR1 as SGHDN and CDR2 as FVKESK. The CDR3 contains 16 residues. CDR3 nucleotides: TGTGCCAGCAGCCGCAACTGGGGGCCTTTCTCCTACGAGCAGTACTTC. Translated, it gives CASSRNWGPFSYEQYF.

The V gene is TRBV27, the J gene TRBJ1-5, with 7 bases aligning to TRBD1. Germline V gene sequence: CDR1 MNHEY, CDR2 SMNVEV (reference sequence). V was clipped by 6 bases and J by 7 bases; unmatched bases: 3. The CDR3 consists of 12 residues. The CDR3 is CASRQGEQPQHF. DNA for the CDR3: TGTGCCAGCAGGCAGGGGGAGCAGCCCCAGCATTTT.

The J gene is TRBJ1-2, the V gene TRBV5-4; no clear D. Germline CDR1 and CDR2: SGHNT and YYREEE (reference sequence). V was pared by 4 bases and J by 8 bases, with 12 bases between. The CDR3 sequence is 12 residues long. CDR3 protein: CASSVPDVGYTF. Here the CDR3 DNA reads TGTGCCAGCAGCGTCCCCGATGTGGGCTACACCTTC.

This rearrangement joins TRBV5-1 to TRBJ2-3; no reliable D call. The germline V gene has CDR1 SGHRS and CDR2 YFSETQ. The CDR3 has 16 residues. V was clipped by 4 bases and J by 2 bases, with 17 bases between them. In DNA form, the CDR3 reads TGCGCCAGCAGCCTTGGGTTTGGAACCTCCACAGATACGCAGTATTTT. It encodes CASSLGFGTSTDTQYF.

The chain is built from TRBV27 and TRBJ2-2; D ambiguous. There are 21 residues in the CDR3. Trimming left V 0 bases short and J 0 bases short, with 23 bases between. The germline V gene encodes CDR1 MNHEY and CDR2 SMNVEV (reference sequence). The CDR3 nucleotides read TGTGCCAGCAGTTTATCCTTAAGGACCTCCCGATCGACGCCGAACACCGGGGAGCTGTTTTTT. This translates into CASSLSLRTSRSTPNTGELFF.

The chain joins TRBV7-3 to TRBJ2-5; TRBD2 agrees at 11 bases. CDR1 is SGHTA and CDR2 is FQGTGA in the germline V gene. Unmatched junction bases numbered 5, after V lost 3 bases and J lost 2 bases. The CDR3 is made up of 16 amino acids. CDR3 loop: CASSFSRLAGQETQYF. The CDR3 DNA reads as TGTGCCAGCAGCTTCTCCAGACTAGCGGGACAAGAGACCCAGTACTTC.

The chain employs TRBV9 and TRBJ2-3, with 16 nucleotides matching TRBD2. The length of the CDR3 is 17 residues. V lost 6 bases to trimming and J lost 6 bases; unmatched junction nucleotides: 10. Germline-derived CDR1 and CDR2 are SGDLS and YYNGEE. CDR3 in amino acids: CASTRGLAGGPMDTQYF. The CDR3 DNA reads as TGTGCCAGCACCCGGGGACTAGCGGGGGGGCCAATGGATACGCAGTATTTT.

The chain links TRBV4-1 to TRBJ2-1; D call uncertain. V dropped 0 bases and J dropped 12 bases, with 12 bases sitting between them. CDR3 length: 13 amino acids. Germline loops: CDR1 MGHRA, CDR2 YSYEKL. CDR3 sequence reads: CASSQDFLAPQFF. In nucleotides, the CDR3 is TGCGCCAGCAGCCAAGACTTCTTGGCCCCGCAGTTCTTC.

The chain combines TRBV19 with TRBJ2-2; D is possibly TRBD1 (5 bases). The V end lost 5 bases, the J end lost 5 bases, and 9 bases lay between the germline ends. This CDR3 contains 13 residues. Germline CDR1 and CDR2: LNHDA and SQIVND (reference sequence). CDR3 in DNA: TGTGCCAGTAGTCTGGGGCATACCGGGGAGCTGTTTTTT. Its translation is CASSLGHTGELFF.

V usage is TRBV18 and J usage is TRBJ1-2; D possibly corresponds to TRBD1 (5 bases). Trimming pared 4 bases from V and 8 bases from J, leaving 14 bases between. Germline CDR1 reads KGHSH; CDR2 reads LQKENI. The CDR3 is 13 residues long. This CDR3 is CASSQRREGGYTF. The CDR3 nucleotides read TGTGCCAGCTCACAACGCAGGGAGGGAGGCTACACCTTC.